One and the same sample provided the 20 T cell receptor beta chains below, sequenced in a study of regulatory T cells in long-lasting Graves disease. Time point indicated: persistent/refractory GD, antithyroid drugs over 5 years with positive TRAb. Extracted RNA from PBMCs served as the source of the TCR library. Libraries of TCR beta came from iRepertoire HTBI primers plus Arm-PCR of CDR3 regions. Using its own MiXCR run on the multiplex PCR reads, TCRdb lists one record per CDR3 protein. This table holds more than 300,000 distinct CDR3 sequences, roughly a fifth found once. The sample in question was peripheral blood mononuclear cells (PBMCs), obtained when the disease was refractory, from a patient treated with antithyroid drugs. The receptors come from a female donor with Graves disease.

The CDR3 bases are TGTGCCAGCAGCTTTTTCGGGGTCGGCGAGCAGTACTTC. The encoded protein is CASSFFGVGEQYF. The chain is built from TRBV5-6 and TRBJ2-7; D is possibly TRBD2 (5 bases). The length of the CDR3 is 13 residues. Germline V lookup: CDR1 SGHDT, CDR2 YYEEEE. V was clipped by 2 bases and J by 6 bases, with 12 bases between them.

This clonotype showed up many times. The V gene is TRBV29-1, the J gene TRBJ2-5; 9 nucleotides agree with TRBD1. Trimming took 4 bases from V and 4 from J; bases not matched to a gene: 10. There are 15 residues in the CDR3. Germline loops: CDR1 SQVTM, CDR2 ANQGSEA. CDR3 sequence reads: CSVGLTGGRGETQYF. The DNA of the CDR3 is TGCAGCGTTGGTCTTACAGGGGGCAGGGGAGAGACCCAGTACTTC.

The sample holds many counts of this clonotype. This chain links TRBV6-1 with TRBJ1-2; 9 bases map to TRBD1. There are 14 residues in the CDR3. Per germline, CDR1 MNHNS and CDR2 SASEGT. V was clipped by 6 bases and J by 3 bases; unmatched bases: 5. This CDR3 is CASRIRTGDYGYTF. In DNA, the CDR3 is TGTGCCAGCAGGATACGGACAGGGGACTATGGCTACACCTTC.

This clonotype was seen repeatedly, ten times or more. The chain's CDR3 is CASSLGGGADYEQYF. The CDR3 bases are TGTGCCAGCAGCTTAGGAGGGGGCGCGGACTACGAGCAGTACTTC. J is TRBJ2-7 and V is TRBV11-2, with 7 bases aligning to TRBD1. The V gene end was trimmed by 1 base and the J gene end by 3 bases; junction bases not matched to a gene: 6. The CDR3 is 15 amino acids. CDR1 SGHAT and CDR2 FQNNGV come from the germline V gene.

The chain's CDR3 is CASSQGRKLFF. The CDR3 region has the DNA TGTGCCAGCAGCCAAGGAAGGAAACTGTTTTTT. The V and J genes are TRBV3-1 and TRBJ1-4; no firm D call. CDR3 length: 11 residues. V shed 1 base and J shed 11 bases, with 5 bases lying between them. CDR1 LGHDT and CDR2 YNNKEL come from the germline V gene (reference sequence).

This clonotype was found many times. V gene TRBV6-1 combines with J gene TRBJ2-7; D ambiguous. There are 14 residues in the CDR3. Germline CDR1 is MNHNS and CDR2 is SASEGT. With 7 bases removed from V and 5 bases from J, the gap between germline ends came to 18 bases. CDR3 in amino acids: CASMSDGSTHEQYF. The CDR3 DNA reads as TGTGCCAGCATGTCGGACGGCTCGACGCACGAGCAGTACTTC.

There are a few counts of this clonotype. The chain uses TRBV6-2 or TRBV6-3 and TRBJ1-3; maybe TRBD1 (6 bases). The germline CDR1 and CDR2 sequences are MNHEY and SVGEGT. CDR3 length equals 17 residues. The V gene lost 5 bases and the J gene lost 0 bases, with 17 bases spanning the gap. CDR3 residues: CASSERQGPYSGNTIYF. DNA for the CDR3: TGTGCCAGCAGTGAACGGCAGGGGCCATACTCTGGAAACACCATATATTTT.

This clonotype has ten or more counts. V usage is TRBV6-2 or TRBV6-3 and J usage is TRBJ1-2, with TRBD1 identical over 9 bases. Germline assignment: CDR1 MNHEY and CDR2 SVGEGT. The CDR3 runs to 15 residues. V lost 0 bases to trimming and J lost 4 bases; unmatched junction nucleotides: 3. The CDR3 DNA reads TGTGCCAGCAGTTACTCGGGACAGGGTATCTATGGCTACACCTTC. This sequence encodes CASSYSGQGIYGYTF.

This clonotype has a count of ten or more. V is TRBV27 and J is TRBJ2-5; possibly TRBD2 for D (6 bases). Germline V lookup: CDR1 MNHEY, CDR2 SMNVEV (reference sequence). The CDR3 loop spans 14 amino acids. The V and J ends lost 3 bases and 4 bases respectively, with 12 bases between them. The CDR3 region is CASSFGGMRETQYF. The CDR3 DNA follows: TGTGCCAGCAGTTTTGGGGGGATGAGAGAGACCCAGTACTTC.

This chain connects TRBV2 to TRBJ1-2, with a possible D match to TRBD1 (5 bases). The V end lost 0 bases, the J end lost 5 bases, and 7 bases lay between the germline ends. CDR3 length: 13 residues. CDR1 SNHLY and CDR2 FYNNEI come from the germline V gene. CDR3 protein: CASSEAGVYGYTF. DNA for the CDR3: TGTGCCAGCAGTGAAGCAGGGGTGTATGGCTACACCTTC.

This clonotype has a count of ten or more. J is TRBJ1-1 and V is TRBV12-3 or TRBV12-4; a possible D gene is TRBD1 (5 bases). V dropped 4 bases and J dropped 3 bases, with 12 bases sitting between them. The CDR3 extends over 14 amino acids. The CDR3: CASSSSGTYTEAFF. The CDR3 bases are TGTGCCAGCAGTTCCTCCGGGACCTACACTGAAGCTTTCTTT.

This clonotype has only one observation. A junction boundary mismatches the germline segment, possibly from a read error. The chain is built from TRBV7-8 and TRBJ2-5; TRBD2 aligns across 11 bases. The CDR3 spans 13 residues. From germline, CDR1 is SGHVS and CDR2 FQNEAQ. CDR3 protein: CAGSPSGRETQYF. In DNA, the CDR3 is TGTGCCGGCAGCCCTAGCGGGAGGGAGACCCAGTACTTC.

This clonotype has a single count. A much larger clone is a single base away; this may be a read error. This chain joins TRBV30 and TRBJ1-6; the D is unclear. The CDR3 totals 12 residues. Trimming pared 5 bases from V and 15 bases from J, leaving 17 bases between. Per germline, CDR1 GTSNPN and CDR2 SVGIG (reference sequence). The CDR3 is CAWGRRPLVLHF. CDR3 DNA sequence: TGTGCCTGGGGCCGCCGGCCCTTGGTCCTCCACTTT.

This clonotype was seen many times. The CDR3 reads CASIDDRGNGYTF. The CDR3 bases are TGTGCCAGCATCGACGACAGGGGAAATGGCTACACCTTC. V and J are TRBV12-3 or TRBV12-4 and TRBJ1-2; 8 nucleotides line up with TRBD1. V dropped 7 bases and J dropped 6; count of bases not matched to a gene: 7. The CDR3 is 13 residues long.

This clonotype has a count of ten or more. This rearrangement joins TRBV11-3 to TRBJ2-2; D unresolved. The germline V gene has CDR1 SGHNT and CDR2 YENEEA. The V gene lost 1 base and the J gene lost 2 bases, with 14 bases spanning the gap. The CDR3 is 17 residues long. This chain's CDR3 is CASSLGGWRPNTGELFF. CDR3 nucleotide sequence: TGTGCCAGCAGCTTAGGTGGCTGGAGACCAAACACCGGGGAGCTGTTTTTT.

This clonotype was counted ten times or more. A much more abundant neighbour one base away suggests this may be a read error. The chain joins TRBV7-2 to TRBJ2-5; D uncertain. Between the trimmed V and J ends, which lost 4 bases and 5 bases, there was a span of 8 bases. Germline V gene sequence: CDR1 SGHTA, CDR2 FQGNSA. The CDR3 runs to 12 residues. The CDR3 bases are TGTGCCAGCAGCTCATCTTCGGAGACCCAGTACTTC. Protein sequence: CASSSSSETQYF.

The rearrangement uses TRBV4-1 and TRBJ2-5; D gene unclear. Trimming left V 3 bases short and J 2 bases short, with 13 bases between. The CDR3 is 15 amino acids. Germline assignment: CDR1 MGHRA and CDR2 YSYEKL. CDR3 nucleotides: TGCGCCAGCAGCCACGTTAGGCGGTTTCAAGAGACCCAGTACTTC. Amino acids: CASSHVRRFQETQYF.

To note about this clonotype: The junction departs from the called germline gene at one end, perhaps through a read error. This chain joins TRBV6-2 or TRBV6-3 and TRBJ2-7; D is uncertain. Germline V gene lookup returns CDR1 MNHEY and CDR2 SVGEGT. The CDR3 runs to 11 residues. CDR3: CASTFSYERYF. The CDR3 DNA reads TGTGCCAGCACCTTCTCCTACGAGCGGTACTTC.

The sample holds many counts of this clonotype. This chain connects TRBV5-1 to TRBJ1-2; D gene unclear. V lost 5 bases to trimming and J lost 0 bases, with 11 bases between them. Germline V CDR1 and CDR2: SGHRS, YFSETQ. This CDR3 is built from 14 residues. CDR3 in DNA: TGCGCCAGCAGAGCGGAAGGGACTAACTATGGCTACACCTTC. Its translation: CASRAEGTNYGYTF.

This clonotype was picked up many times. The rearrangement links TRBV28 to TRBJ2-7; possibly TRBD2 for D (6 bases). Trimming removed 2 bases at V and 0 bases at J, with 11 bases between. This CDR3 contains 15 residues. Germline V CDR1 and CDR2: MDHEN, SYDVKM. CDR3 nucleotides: TGTGCCAGCAGTTTAGGGGGGAGCCCCTCCTACGAGCAGTACTTC. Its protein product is CASSLGGSPSYEQYF.